This T cell receptor (beta chain) was captured by sequencing in a study of siplizumab effects on memory and regulatory T cells (dated by TCRdb to the late 2010s). The study in broad terms: The study looked at the effect of siplizumab, an anti-CD2 antibody, on alloreactive T-cell subsets in allogeneic mixed lymphocyte reactions made from human PBMCs.

Sorted unstimulated T cells and proliferating T cells recovered from mixed lymphocyte reactions were subjected to TCRbeta CDR3 sequencing. Fresh whole blood from around 11 HLA-typed healthy donors was used to isolate PBMCs. Concerning this clone: Its antigen is unknown. Qualities for individual bases were not recorded, and no much larger clone is one base off.

Taken from the germline V gene, the CDR1 and CDR2 loops are SNHLY and FYNNEI. Measured from the cysteine to the phenylalanine, the CDR3 is 16 residues long. Only the CDR3 DNA stays, 48 bases, in frame from base 1. Trimming at the junction amounts to 4 bases on V and 7 bases on J, and the germline ends lie 22 bases apart. The paper as a whole reports these results and caveats: A naive or memory phenotype could not be assigned to roughly 80-95% of proliferating CD4+ or CD8+ clones. Among mappable alloreactive CD4+ clones, an average Treg-derived fraction of 68.8% was observed with siplizumab, compared with 26.9% in control reactions. Siplizumab significantly reduced the cumulative frequency of alloreactive sequences traceable to unstimulated CD4+ memory T cells. Because sequences at frequencies below about 10^-5 were poorly captured, only a minor fraction of alloreactive clones could be mapped back to unstimulated subsets. Greater diversity appeared to be present in unstimulated naive T cells than in memory T cells, and a substantial contribution to the alloresponse seemed to be made by naive cells. Whether proliferating Tregs from siplizumab cultures were suppressive was not functionally confirmed.

Receptor libraries were prepared by the immunoSEQ multiplex PCR assay. Roughly 9.8 x 10^4 TCR templates per sample were assayed on the deep sequencing platform. Genomic DNA extracted from sorted T cells was used for TCRbeta CDR3 sequencing. The authors' analysis ran thus. The R programming language was used for the clonal analysis of the TCRbeta CDR3 data. Comparing unstimulated samples against CFSE-low samples taken after the reaction was how alloreactive CD4+ and CD8+ clones were defined. Regulatory or non-regulatory origin of alloreactive CD4+ clones was assigned by matching sequences to the sorted unstimulated Treg and non-Treg repertoires. The immuneACCESS repertoire file appears here via TCRdb, limited to in-frame rearrangements. These files lack a portion of the clones; in checked studies, under half of the deficit traces to unresolved V genes, and the cause of the others is not known. The V and J calls and clone size come from that table; D and trimming were worked out from the DNA. This sample comprises about 110,000 clones, approximately 92% of them detected only once. The ten largest clones capture roughly 1.4% of the sample.

Sequencing used CD4+ T cells sorted from blood. The receptor was isolated from a human donor in good health. The chain is made from TRBV2 and TRBJ1-2; TRBD1 might be the D gene, on 6 matching bases. CDR3 region: CASSVALAGEGAGYTF. The bases read TGTGCCAGCAGTGTTGCTCTGGCAGGGGAGGGTGCTGGCTACACCTTC. Full variable domain (CDR3 extended with the reference TRBV2 and TRBJ1-2 proteins): EPEVTQTPSHQVTQMGQEVILRCVPISNHLYFYWYRQILGQKVEFLVSFYNNEISEKSEIFDDQFSVERPDGSNFTLKIRSTKLEDSAMYFCASSVALAGEGAGYTFGSGTRLTVV.